These T cell receptor beta chains were read from a single sample in a study of cytomegalovirus exposure and HLA in healthy donors. Measured with immunoSEQ multiplex PCR; TCRdb has only the in-frame clones, and not every one. The data show some 150,000 clones, more than 60% seen once. Sequencing was done on a sample of PBMCs. Receptor source: a man in his forties in good health and CMV-seronegative. The CDR3 runs from the conserved cysteine through the conserved F or W. D genes are given only for firm matches. Clone size is shown for a subset of rows, as once, few, many or a class of expanded clone.

j_call v_call clone_size d_call cdr3_aa cdr3_nt
TRBJ2-1 TRBV19 NA NA CASSDDLGFGEQFF TGTGCCAGTAGCGACGATCTCGGGTTCGGTGAGCAGTTCTTC
TRBJ2-1 TRBV9 few TRBD1 CASSVGGTGVSHEQFF TGTGCCAGCAGCGTAGGTGGGACAGGGGTATCCCATGAGCAGTTCTTC
TRBJ2-7 TRBV5-5 NA NA CASSLVGEVVHEQYF TGTGCCAGCAGCTTGGTGGGTGAGGTAGTTCACGAGCAGTACTTC
TRBJ1-6 TRBV2 NA NA CASTPSSPLHF TGTGCCAGCACCCCCAGTTCACCCCTCCACTTT
TRBJ2-2 TRBV9 NA TRBD2 CASSVEGLAGAGELFF TGTGCCAGCAGCGTAGAGGGACTAGCGGGGGCCGGGGAGCTGTTTTTT
TRBJ2-2 TRBV28 NA TRBD1 CASVRGRGSTGELFF TGTGCCAGCGTTCGGGGCAGGGGGTCAACCGGGGAGCTGTTTTTT
TRBJ2-7 TRBV5-5 NA NA CASSLINVSGEQYF TGTGCCAGCAGCTTGATCAATGTGAGCGGCGAGCAGTACTTC
TRBJ1-1 TRBV27 NA NA CASSLYITGEAFF TGTGCCAGCAGTTTATACATTACCGGGGAAGCTTTCTTT
TRBJ1-1 TRBV7-6 NA NA CASSPPTGGNTEAFF TGTGCCAGCAGCCCACCGACAGGCGGGAACACTGAAGCTTTCTTT
TRBJ1-2 TRBV10-3 NA TRBD1 CAIREQGDGYTF TGTGCCATCAGAGAACAGGGGGATGGCTACACCTTC
TRBJ2-7 TRBV9 NA TRBD2 CASSVGTSGGEQYF TGTGCCAGCAGCGTAGGGACTAGCGGCGGCGAGCAGTACTTC
TRBJ2-1 TRBV28 NA NA CASSFPQTTGNEQFF TGTGCCAGCAGTTTTCCCCAAACGACAGGAAATGAGCAGTTCTTC
TRBJ2-1 TRBV6-1 NA NA CASSEGGSPNNEQFF TGTGCCAGCAGTGAAGGAGGCAGCCCTAACAATGAGCAGTTCTTC
TRBJ2-7 TRBV10-2 NA NA CASSERRGGLMEQYF TGCGCCAGCAGTGAGAGGAGGGGGGGCCTAATGGAGCAGTACTTC
TRBJ2-7 TRBV4-1 NA TRBD1 CASSYWTGHYEQYF TGCGCCAGCAGCTATTGGACAGGGCACTACGAGCAGTACTTC
TRBJ2-7 TRBV6-5 NA TRBD2 CASSYLLAASYEQYF TGTGCCAGCAGTTACCTACTAGCGGCCTCCTACGAGCAGTACTTC
TRBJ2-3 TRBV5-6 once TRBD1 CASSWGDRPSADTQYF TGTGCCAGCAGCTGGGGGGACAGGCCGAGTGCAGATACGCAGTATTTT
TRBJ2-3 TRBV5-1 NA NA CASSFAATDTQYF TGCGCCAGCAGCTTCGCGGCCACAGATACGCAGTATTTT
TRBJ2-2 TRBV19 NA NA CASSILSQGTGELFF TGTGCCAGTAGTATATTAAGTCAGGGAACCGGGGAGCTGTTTTTT
TRBJ1-1 TRBV19 NA NA CASSRGGGGGGTEAFF TGTGCCAGTAGTCGTGGGGGGGGTGGGGGCGGGACTGAAGCTTTCTTT
TRBJ1-1 TRBV10-2 NA NA CASSARLSTEAFF TGCGCCAGCAGTGCGAGGTTGAGCACTGAAGCTTTCTTT
TRBJ2-7 TRBV2 NA TRBD2 CASSPGGAGGRSSYEQYF TGTGCCAGCAGTCCAGGGGGAGCGGGGGGACGTTCCTCCTACGAGCAGTACTTC
TRBJ1-4 TRBV10-2 NA TRBD1 CASRDRGSLWKLFF TGCGCCAGCCGGGACAGGGGAAGTCTCTGGAAACTGTTTTTT
TRBJ2-7 TRBV6-7 NA TRBD2 CASSYSREGPIYEQYF TGTGCCAGCAGTTACTCCAGGGAGGGGCCAATTTACGAGCAGTACTTC
TRBJ1-1 TRBV30 NA NA CAWSRGIGEAFF TGTGCCTGGAGTCGGGGGATCGGTGAAGCTTTCTTT
TRBJ2-5 TRBV5-6 few NA CASSLWGRQETQYF TGTGCCAGCAGCTTGTGGGGGCGGCAAGAGACCCAGTACTTC
TRBJ2-3 TRBV9 NA NA CASSVATGSADTQYF TGTGCCAGCAGCGTAGCAACAGGGAGCGCAGATACGCAGTATTTT
TRBJ2-3 TRBV6-5 NA TRBD2 CASSPGGSGTDTQYF TGTGCCAGCAGCCCGGGGGGTTCAGGCACAGATACGCAGTATTTT
TRBJ1-1 TRBV7-8 once NA CASSLNSGEAFF TGTGCCAGCAGCCTCAATAGCGGTGAAGCTTTCTTT
TRBJ1-2 TRBV15 NA NA CATSRGAREADF TGTGCCACCAGCAGAGGGGCAAGGGAGGCCGACTTC
TRBJ1-1 TRBV11-2 NA TRBD1 CASSPGDRVNTEAFF TGTGCCAGCAGCCCGGGGGACAGGGTGAACACTGAAGCTTTCTTT
TRBJ2-2 TRBV9 NA TRBD1 CASSGQGASNTGELFF TGTGCCAGCAGCGGACAGGGGGCATCGAACACCGGGGAGCTGTTTTTT
TRBJ1-2 TRBV6-1 NA NA CASVMAFNYGYTF TGTGCCAGCGTGATGGCTTTTAACTATGGCTACACCTTC
TRBJ1-2 TRBV21-1 few NA CASSKVLGRGGLAYGYTF TGTGCCAGCAGCAAAGTGCTGGGTCGCGGAGGGCTCGCCTATGGCTACACCTTC
TRBJ2-3 TRBV25-1 few NA CASSGKTKTDTQYF TGTGCCAGCTCCGGGAAAACGAAGACAGATACGCAGTATTTT
TRBJ1-2 TRBV7-9 NA NA CASSLGEDYGYTF TGTGCCAGCAGCTTAGGGGAGGACTATGGCTACACCTTC
TRBJ1-1 TRBV6-1 NA NA CASSNTGSFTEAFF TGTGCCAGCAGCAATACAGGGTCCTTCACTGAAGCTTTCTTT
TRBJ1-5 TRBV7-2 NA NA CASNNRVNQPQHF TGTGCCAGCAACAACAGGGTCAATCAGCCCCAGCATTTT
TRBJ2-1 TRBV5-4 NA TRBD1 CASSPRDRVLVRAYNEQFF TGTGCCAGCAGCCCCCGGGACAGGGTGCTAGTTCGGGCCTACAATGAGCAGTTCTTC
TRBJ1-2 TRBV4-1 NA NA CASSQTQGANYGYTF TGCGCCAGCAGCCAAACACAGGGAGCTAACTATGGCTACACCTTC
TRBJ2-1 TRBV7-7 NA TRBD2 CASSLRLAGGYNEQFF TGTGCTAGCAGCTTACGCCTAGCGGGGGGGTACAATGAGCAGTTCTTC
TRBJ2-4 TRBV4-1 NA NA CASSPLRLDLAKNIQYF TGCGCCAGCAGCCCGCTACGACTCGATCTAGCCAAAAACATTCAGTACTTC